The 16 T cell receptor beta chains below all came from one sample that was sequenced in a study of regulatory T cells in long-lasting Graves disease. HTBI primers from iRepertoire and Arm-PCR of CDR3 regions yielded the TCR beta libraries. Via MiXCR, TCRdb re-called the multiplex PCR reads, giving one row per CDR3 protein. The sample has 360,000 or so distinct CDR3 sequences, around 15% seen once. The time point is: newly diagnosed GD, antithyroid drugs for less than 3 months. The TCR library was prepared using RNA isolated from PBMCs. The same sample was also used in a study of T cells in Graves' hyperthyroidism and ophthalmopathy.

Source: peripheral blood mononuclear cells (PBMCs), taken at new diagnosis, from a patient treated with antithyroid drugs. Receptors were obtained from a man aged 35 to 55 with Graves disease.

This clonotype was recorded at least ten times. The chain joins TRBV4-1 to TRBJ1-4; D uncertain. V was clipped by 4 bases and J by 0 bases, with 6 bases between them. The CDR3 runs to 14 residues. Germline V gene sequence: CDR1 MGHRA, CDR2 YSYEKL. The CDR3 reads CASSPAATNEKLFF. Written as DNA, the CDR3 is TGCGCCAGCAGCCCAGCAGCAACTAATGAAAAACTGTTTTTT.

This clonotype appeared many times. The chain carries TRBV5-1 and TRBJ2-3, with 11 bases aligning to TRBD2. The V gene's germline CDR1 is SGHRS and CDR2 YFSETQ. Unmatched junction bases numbered 6, after V lost 0 bases and J lost 0 bases. CDR3 length: 18 amino acids. In DNA form, the CDR3 reads TGCGCCAGCAGCTTGGGAGTAGCGGGGGGGGCCAGCACAGATACGCAGTATTTT. Encoded protein: CASSLGVAGGASTDTQYF.

This clonotype has at least ten counts. The rearrangement uses TRBV9 and TRBJ2-3, with a weak D call TRBD1 (6 bases). Trimming shortened V by 0 bases and J by 0 bases, and 8 bases separated the two germline ends. This CDR3 region has 15 residues. Germline CDR1 and CDR2: SGDLS and YYNGEE. CDR3 DNA sequence: TGTGCCAGCAGCGTAGTGGGGGCTAGCACAGATACGCAGTATTTT. It encodes CASSVVGASTDTQYF.

A few counts support this clonotype. This chain connects TRBV20-1 to TRBJ1-5; 7 bases line up with TRBD1. Germline-derived CDR1 and CDR2 are DFQATT and SNEGSKA (reference sequence). The V gene end was trimmed by 6 bases and the J gene end by 0 bases; junction bases not matched to a gene: 11. The CDR3 has 16 amino acids. CDR3 protein: CSAVRTGWYSNQPQHF. CDR3 bases: TGCAGTGCGGTCAGGACAGGATGGTATAGCAATCAGCCCCAGCATTTT.

This clonotype was counted only a few times. The junction shows a germline mismatch at one end, possibly a read error. The rearrangement links TRBV20-1 to TRBJ2-7; 7 bases are shared with TRBD1. This CDR3 has 14 residues. Germline V CDR1 and CDR2: DFQATT, SNEGSKA (reference sequence). The CDR3 protein is CGARQGGSSYEQYF. Here the CDR3 DNA reads TGCGGTGCTCGACAGGGCGGTTCCTCCTACGAGCAGTACTTC.

The CDR3 loop reads CASSPWGRVTADTQYF. The DNA for the CDR3 is TGTGCCAGCAGTCCCTGGGGAAGGGTCACGGCAGATACGCAGTATTTT. The V and J genes are TRBV6-1 and TRBJ2-3; D is unresolved. Germline-derived CDR1 and CDR2 are MNHNS and SASEGT. Trimming took off 5 bases at V and 4 bases at J, with 19 bases between the two ends. The CDR3 runs 16 residues.

This clonotype was detected ten times or more. The J gene is TRBJ1-6, the V gene TRBV28, with no clear D. The CDR3 sequence is 14 residues long. Per the germline V gene, CDR1 is MDHEN and CDR2 is SYDVKM. Trimming left V 7 bases short and J 4 bases short, with 11 bases between. The CDR3 here is CASIKGVYNSPLHF. Here the CDR3 DNA reads TGTGCCAGCATTAAAGGAGTTTATAATTCACCCCTCCACTTT.

At least ten counts were recorded for this clonotype. CDR3 in amino acids: CASGLENTEAFF. Written as DNA, the CDR3 is TGTGCTAGTGGTCTCGAGAACACTGAAGCTTTCTTT. The rearrangement uses TRBV12-5 and TRBJ1-1; D gene ambiguous. Trimming took off 5 bases at V and 1 base at J, with 5 bases between the two ends. The CDR3 consists of 12 residues. In germline, CDR1 is LGHNT, CDR2 FRNRAP.

This clonotype showed up many times. The V and J genes are TRBV18 and TRBJ1-6; D is unclear. Germline V lookup: CDR1 KGHSH, CDR2 LQKENI. This CDR3 region has 15 residues. Trimming took off 0 bases at V and 7 bases at J, with 10 bases between the two ends. The CDR3 region has the DNA TGTGCCAGCTCACCACCGGGGAGAGGGAATTCACCCCTCCACTTT. Amino acid sequence: CASSPPGRGNSPLHF.

This clonotype was detected a few times. This CDR3 reads CASSLPTTSGVYSSYNEQFF. CDR3 sequence (DNA): TGTGCCAGCAGCTTACCTACCACTAGCGGGGTTTACAGCTCCTACAATGAGCAGTTCTTC. The chain carries TRBV7-2 and TRBJ2-1, with 10 bases matching TRBD2. Germline V gene lookup returns CDR1 SGHTA and CDR2 FQGNSA. CDR3 length: 20 residues. J was trimmed by 0 bases and V by 2 bases; bases with no gene match: 13.

The J gene is TRBJ2-7, the V gene TRBV2, with TRBD1 matching over 7 bases. The CDR3 runs 14 residues. V lost 4 bases to trimming and J lost 3 bases; unmatched junction nucleotides: 6. CDR1 SNHLY and CDR2 FYNNEI come from the germline V gene. CDR3 bases: TGTGCCAGCAGTGGGGACAGTAATGTCTACGAGCAGTACTTC. Residues: CASSGDSNVYEQYF.

This clonotype showed up many times. The CDR3 loop reads CASSALTDTQYF. The DNA of the CDR3 is TGTGCCAGCAGTGCCCTCACAGATACGCAGTATTTT. J is TRBJ2-3 and V is TRBV2; D call uncertain. The germline gives CDR1 SNHLY, CDR2 FYNNEI. This CDR3 comprises 12 residues. The V and J ends lost 4 bases and 2 bases respectively, with 4 bases between them.

This clonotype was seen at least ten times. At one end the junction does not follow the germline gene, possibly because of a read error. The chain combines TRBV7-3 with TRBJ1-1, with D perhaps matching TRBD1 (6 bases). The CDR3 has 13 amino acids. CDR1 and CDR2 from the germline V gene are SGHTA and FQGTGA. CDR3 coding DNA: TGTGCCAGCAGCCTAACAGGGCACACTGAAGCTTTCTTT. Translating gives CASSLTGHTEAFF.

The sample holds many counts of this clonotype. The genes are TRBV3-1 and TRBJ2-7, with no clear D. Trimming cost V 1 base and J 6 bases, with 7 bases left between them. The V gene's germline CDR1 is LGHDT and CDR2 YNNKEL (reference sequence). This CDR3 has 12 amino acids. The CDR3 DNA reads TGTGCCAGCAGCCAAGCAGGCCCCGAGCAGTACTTC. Its translation: CASSQAGPEQYF.

This clonotype came up many times. The chain recombines TRBV20-1 with TRBJ2-7; D gene uncertain. Between the trimmed V and J ends, which lost 1 base and 0 bases, there was a span of 4 bases. Germline-derived CDR1 and CDR2 are DFQATT and SNEGSKA (reference sequence). The CDR3 covers 12 residues. CDR3 region: CSARVPSYEQYF. CDR3 DNA: TGCAGTGCTAGAGTCCCCTCCTACGAGCAGTACTTC.

This clonotype has more than one count but fewer than ten. J is TRBJ1-4 and V is TRBV5-4; the D gene is possibly TRBD1 (5 bases). Germline loops: CDR1 SGHNT, CDR2 YYREEE (reference sequence). V gave up 1 base and J gave up 8 bases, with 15 bases separating them. The CDR3 spans 15 residues. The CDR3 nucleotides are TGTGCCAGCAGCTTGACCGGAGGGGTACGAGAAAAACTGTTTTTT. Protein product: CASSLTGGVREKLFF.